This T cell receptor beta chain was captured by sequencing in a study of radiation and T cells in renal cell carcinoma. Here immunoSEQ multiplex PCR was the method, and the copy in TCRdb shows in-frame clones only, minus some. The sample comprises 110,000 to 150,000 clones, around nine tenths of which are singletons, and around 12% rests with the top ten. The time point was: baseline pretreatment blood. Treatment denoted: 15 Gy SBRT to primary tumor, nephrectomy 4 weeks later. Radiation-treated patients gave blood at baseline, week 2 and week 4. The patient's renal cell carcinoma had clear cell pathology. Sequenced material: blood, taken from a patient whose treatment included radiotherapy and nephrectomy. This receptor was taken from a woman aged 45-60 years with renal cell carcinoma.

CDR3 protein: CASSYQRGQRATQYF. The CDR3 DNA is TGTGCCAGCAGTTACCAGCGGGGCCAGCGAGCTACGCAGTATTTT. The rearrangement uses TRBV6-5 and TRBJ2-3; 7 nucleotides align to TRBD2. Germline trimming cut 2 bases from V and 8 bases from J; bases unmatched to any gene: 10. CDR1 and CDR2 (germline): MNHEY, SVGAGI. The CDR3 runs to 15 residues.